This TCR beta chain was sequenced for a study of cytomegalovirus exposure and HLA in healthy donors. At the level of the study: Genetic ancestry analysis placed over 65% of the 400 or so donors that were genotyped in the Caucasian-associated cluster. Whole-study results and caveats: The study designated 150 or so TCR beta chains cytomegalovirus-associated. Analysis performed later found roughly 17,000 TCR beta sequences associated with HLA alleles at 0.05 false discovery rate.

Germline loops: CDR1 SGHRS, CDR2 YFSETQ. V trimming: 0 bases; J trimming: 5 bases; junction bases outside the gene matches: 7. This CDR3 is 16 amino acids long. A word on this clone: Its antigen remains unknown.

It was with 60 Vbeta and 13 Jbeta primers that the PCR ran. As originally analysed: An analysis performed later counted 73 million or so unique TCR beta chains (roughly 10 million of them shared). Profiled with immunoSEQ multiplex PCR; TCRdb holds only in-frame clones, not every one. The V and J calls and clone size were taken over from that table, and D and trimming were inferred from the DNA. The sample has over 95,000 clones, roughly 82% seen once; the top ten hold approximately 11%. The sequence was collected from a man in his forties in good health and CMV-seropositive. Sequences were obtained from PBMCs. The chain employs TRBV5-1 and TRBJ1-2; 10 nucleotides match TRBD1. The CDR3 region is CASSLGYGTGEYGYTF. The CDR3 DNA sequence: TGCGCCAGCAGCTTGGGATACGGGACAGGGGAATATGGCTACACCTTC.